This T cell receptor beta chain originates from a study of CD8+ T cells in alopecia areata. The wider study: Oral tofacitinib, 5 to 10 mg twice daily, was given in an open-label trial.

Stated treatment: oral pan-JAK inhibitor, 5-10 mg twice daily. PBMCs were stained for CD3, CD4 and CD8, and CD4+ and CD8+ T cells were sorted. As to this clone: Its target is unknown.

General study points: While patients received tofacitinib, many expanded lesional clones remained present in scalp and blood.

Sequencing templates came from extracted RNA that was reverse transcribed into cDNA. Using immunoSEQ multiplex PCR, the repertoire was profiled, and TCRdb retains in-frame clones only, with some absent. The repertoire holds roughly 200,000 clones, around 43% seen once, with around 2.8% in the top ten. This receptor was identified in a human donor with alopecia areata. The source was CD4+ T cells sorted from blood, collected around week 37, from a patient treated with tofacitinib.

The CDR3 loop is CSVLAGASIETQYF. The CDR3, as DNA: TGCAGCGTTTTAGCGGGAGCTTCAATAGAGACCCAGTACTTC. This rearrangement joins TRBV29-1 to TRBJ2-5; 9 nucleotides align to TRBD2. This CDR3 has 14 amino acids. Germline values: CDR1 SQVTM, CDR2 ANQGSEA. V was clipped by 5 bases and J by 4 bases; unmatched bases: 8. Supplemented by reference TRBV29-1 and TRBJ2-5, the full variable domain reads SAVISQKPSRDICQRGTSLTIQCQVDSQVTMMFWYRQQPGQSLTLIATANQGSEATYESGFVIDKFPISRPNLTFSTLTVSNMSPEDSSIYLCSVLAGASIETQYFGPGTRLLVL.